The sequence of this TCR beta chain was determined in a study of cytomegalovirus exposure and HLA in healthy donors. It was with 60 Vbeta and 13 Jbeta primers that the PCR ran. In the original analysis: Later reanalysis found around 80 million unique TCR beta chains, some 10 million of them shared. Only in-frame clones appear in the TCRdb table, and some are missing; sequencing was by immunoSEQ multiplex PCR. That table gives V, J and clone size, and the DNA gave D and trimming. The table records roughly 45,000 clones, approximately 80% of them present only once. The CDR3 is 14 amino acids. Germline loops: CDR1 MNHEY, CDR2 SMNVEV (reference sequence). With V trimmed by 3 bases and J by 4 bases, 4 bases remained unmatched.

This sequence originates from a man aged 25 to 40 in good health and CMV-seronegative. The chain combines TRBV27 with TRBJ2-7; TRBD2 matches 9 bases. The sample was PBMCs. This chain's CDR3 is CASSLSLAGYEQYF. DNA for the CDR3: TGTGCCAGCAGTTTGTCTCTAGCGGGGTACGAGCAGTACTTC.